This TCR beta chain is drawn from a study of OX40 agonist ivuxolimab in advanced cancers. About this clone: Its antigen is undetermined.

The CDR3 consists of 14 residues. The V gene's germline CDR1 is SGHTA and CDR2 FQGNSA. Trimming removed 3 bases at V and 8 bases at J, with 16 bases between. General study results and limits: Expanded clones were, on average, more numerous in CD8+ T cells than in CD4+.

Sequenced by immunoSEQ multiplex PCR; TCRdb stores in-frame clones only, minus some. The profile shows some 80,000 clones, 92% of them singletons. This sequence was found in an adult with an advanced solid tumor such as melanoma, head and neck, liver or kidney cancer. Sequences were derived from CD4+ or CD8+ T cells sorted from blood, sampled in a trial of the OX40 agonist ivuxolimab. The chain carries TRBV7-2 and TRBJ1-2; D perhaps matches TRBD1 (5 bases). The CDR3 DNA sequence: TGTGCCAGCAGCTTCAAAGGGGCCCAGTGGGGCTACACCTTC. Its translation: CASSFKGAQWGYTF.